The 28 T cell receptor beta chains given below trace back to one sample, sequenced in a study of post-analysis software for immune sequencing data. These TCRs are of unknown antigen specificity. Unique molecular identifiers were present in the TCR beta cDNA libraries. TCRdb redid the calling of the PCR reads with MiXCR, one entry per CDR3 protein. The data contain fewer than 900,000 distinct CDR3 sequences, roughly 46% of them singletons. Study-wide results and caveats: The study found TRBV5-6, TRBV5-1 and TRBV20-1 among a few TRBV segments more frequent in patients than controls.

Sequencing input: blood. The receptors were gathered from a girl aged 5 to 17 with multiple sclerosis.

The chain carries TRBV5-8 and TRBJ2-4; a possible D gene is TRBD1 (6 bases). The J call may be wrong; the DNA end is better matched by TRBJ2-7. Germline CDR1 SGHTS, CDR2 YDEGEE. This CDR3 spans 14 amino acids. CDR3 region: CASSSPGHHYEQYF. CDR3 nucleotide sequence: TGTGCCAGCAGCTCACCGGGACATCACTACGAGCAGTACTTC.

The chain carries TRBV25-1 and TRBJ1-2; possible D gene TRBD1, 6 bases. The CDR3 is 14 residues long. The ends were cut back, 3 bases at V and 4 bases at J, with 12 bases in the middle. Germline V gene lookup returns CDR1 MGHDK and CDR2 SYGVNS. The CDR3: CASSDGGLGYGYTF. CDR3 bases: TGTGCCAGCAGTGATGGGGGGCTCGGCTATGGCTACACCTTC.

In this sample, this clonotype turned up a few times. The V and J genes are TRBV4-3 and TRBJ2-4; 10 bases are a match to TRBD1. The last part of the DNA fits TRBJ2-7 better; the J call may be wrong. This CDR3 comprises 16 residues. The germline V gene encodes CDR1 LGHNA and CDR2 YSLEER. Here the CDR3 DNA reads TGCGCCAGCAGCCAAACCTGGACAGGGGGTATGAACGAGCAGTACTTC. Amino acid sequence: CASSQTWTGGMNEQYF.

The rearrangement uses TRBV6-5 and TRBJ1-4; D gene ambiguous. CDR1 is MNHEY and CDR2 is SVGAGI in the germline V gene. Trimming cost V 6 bases and J 8 bases, with 10 bases left between them. This CDR3 comprises 12 residues. CDR3 amino acids: CASSPGREKLFF. CDR3 in DNA: TGTGCCAGCAGCCCAGGACGGGAAAAACTGTTTTTT.

The chain recombines TRBV7-9 with TRBJ2-7; the D gene could be TRBD1 or TRBD2 (6 bases each). V was clipped by 1 base and J by 7 bases, with 8 bases between them. The CDR3 is 12 amino acids. Germline CDR1 SEHNR, CDR2 FQNEAQ (reference sequence). The CDR3 protein is CASSLGGAEQYF. CDR3 DNA: TGTGCCAGCAGCTTAGGGGGGGCTGAGCAGTACTTC.

Comments on this clonotype: The junction differs from germline at one of its ends, possibly a read error. The genes are TRBV28 and TRBJ1-5, with D perhaps matching TRBD1 (6 bases). The CDR3 loop spans 15 amino acids. Germline V lookup: CDR1 MDHEN, CDR2 SYDVKM. The CDR3 loop reads CTSSPGQLNNQPQHF. Written as DNA, the CDR3 is TGTACCAGCAGTCCGGGACAACTGAACAATCAGCCCCAGCATTTT.

The V call is TRBV6-2 or TRBV6-3, the J call TRBJ2-7; D perhaps matches TRBD2 (5 bases). Germline loops: CDR1 MNHEY, CDR2 SVGEGT. The CDR3 has 15 amino acids. Between the trimmed V and J ends, which lost 7 bases and 0 bases, there was a span of 16 bases. The CDR3: CASTSISGLSYEQYF. In DNA form, the CDR3 reads TGTGCCAGCACCTCTATAAGTGGACTCTCCTACGAGCAGTACTTC.

V gene TRBV5-1 combines with J gene TRBJ2-1; 8 bases map to TRBD1. The V gene end was trimmed by 0 bases and the J gene end by 7 bases; junction bases not matched to a gene: 9. The CDR3 sequence is 16 residues long. Per the germline V gene, CDR1 is SGHRS and CDR2 is YFSETQ. The CDR3 here is CASSLGGHDRGNEQFF. DNA for the CDR3: TGCGCCAGCAGCTTGGGGGGACATGACAGGGGAAATGAGCAGTTCTTC.

The chain links TRBV11-3 to TRBJ2-1, with 7 bases that match TRBD1. In germline, CDR1 is SGHNT, CDR2 YENEEA. The CDR3 covers 13 residues. With 5 bases clipped from V and 6 bases from J, the junction kept 4 bases outside the gene matches. The CDR3 region is CASSTRQGNEQFF. As DNA, the CDR3 is TGTGCCAGCAGCACCCGACAGGGCAATGAGCAGTTCTTC.

The rearrangement links TRBV19 to TRBJ2-1; TRBD1 might be the D (6 bases). V was trimmed by 4 bases and J by 0 bases, leaving 13 bases between them. CDR1 LNHDA and CDR2 SQIVND come from the germline V gene (reference sequence). The CDR3 loop spans 16 amino acids. This CDR3 reads CASSTEDSLSYNEQFF. Here the CDR3 DNA reads TGTGCCAGTAGTACCGAGGACAGCCTCTCCTACAATGAGCAGTTCTTC. The entire variable domain, with the rest obtained from reference TRBV19 and TRBJ2-1, is as follows: DGGITQSPKYLFRKEGQNVTLSCEQNLNHDAMYWYRQDPGQGLRLIYYSQIVNDFQKGDIAEGYSVSREKKESFPLTVTSAQKNPTAFYLCASSTEDSLSYNEQFFGPGTRLTVL.

This rearrangement joins TRBV12-3 or TRBV12-4 to TRBJ2-7; the D gene is possibly TRBD2 (5 bases). CDR3 length: 15 residues. V lost 2 bases to trimming and J lost 2 bases, with 13 bases between them. The CDR3 nucleotides read TGTGCCAGCAGTTTACGGGGAAGTGAGGCCTACGAGCAGTACTTC. Protein product: CASSLRGSEAYEQYF.

V and J are TRBV5-5 and TRBJ2-7, with TRBD1 matching 9 bases. There are 14 residues in the CDR3. CDR1 is SGHKS, CDR2 YYEKEE, per germline (reference sequence). V lost 1 base to trimming and J lost 6 bases; unmatched junction nucleotides: 5. The CDR3 loop reads CASSLFTGGLEQYF. The CDR3 DNA is TGTGCCAGCAGCTTGTTCACAGGGGGCCTCGAGCAGTACTTC.

The J gene is TRBJ2-7, the V gene TRBV6-1; no definite D call. V was pared by 3 bases and J by 7 bases, with 13 bases between. Germline V lookup: CDR1 MNHNS, CDR2 SASEGT. The CDR3 is 13 residues long. The CDR3 loop is CASSEVSNREQYF. The CDR3 coding sequence is TGTGCCAGCAGTGAGGTCAGTAATCGGGAGCAGTACTTC.

The table lists this clonotype with many counts. CDR3 sequence: CSAAGPPGVTDTQYF. In nucleotides, the CDR3 is TGCAGTGCTGCAGGACCACCGGGGGTCACAGATACGCAGTATTTT. V usage is TRBV20-1 and J usage is TRBJ2-3; a possible D gene is TRBD2 (6 bases). This CDR3 has 15 amino acids. Trimming left V 5 bases short and J 2 bases short, with 17 bases between. Germline-derived CDR1 and CDR2 are DFQATT and SNEGSKA (reference sequence).

This chain uses TRBV15 with TRBJ2-7; possible D gene TRBD2, 5 bases. The end of the DNA is better explained by TRBJ2-5, so the J call may be wrong. The CDR3 loop spans 17 amino acids. Germline CDR1 LNHNV, CDR2 YYDKDF (reference sequence). The CDR3: CATSSSGVLLERETQYF. DNA for the CDR3: TGTGCCACCAGCAGTTCCGGGGTCCTACTGGAAAGAGAGACCCAGTACTTC.

This sequence joins TRBV5-1 and TRBJ2-7, with a weak D call TRBD1 (6 bases). CDR1 and CDR2 from the germline V gene are SGHRS and YFSETQ. Trimming shortened V by 5 bases and J by 1 base, and 16 bases separated the two germline ends. The CDR3 totals 15 residues. CDR3 DNA sequence: TGCGCCAGCAGTCCTACTCCAGGGGTATCCTACGAGCAGTACTTC. Its translation: CASSPTPGVSYEQYF.

This clonotype was seen only a few times. The CDR3 sequence: CASSLEGASNQPQHF. The DNA for the CDR3 is TGTGCCAGCAGCTTGGAGGGGGCGAGCAATCAGCCCCAGCATTTT. V is TRBV5-5 and J is TRBJ1-5; 7 nucleotides agree with TRBD1. The CDR3 totals 15 residues. After removal of 0 bases from V and 1 base from J, the junction contained 1 base not matched to a gene. Germline lookup yields CDR1 SGHKS and CDR2 YYEKEE (reference sequence).

The chain recombines TRBV20-1 with TRBJ2-3; 10 bases line up with TRBD2. Germline-derived CDR1 and CDR2 are DFQATT and SNEGSKA (reference sequence). J was trimmed by 4 bases and V by 1 base; bases with no gene match: 8. The CDR3 is 16 amino acids. The CDR3 spells CSARGKLAGKADTQYF. The CDR3 DNA is TGCAGTGCTAGAGGAAAACTAGCGGGGAAGGCAGATACGCAGTATTTT.

J is TRBJ1-6 and V is TRBV6-5; TRBD1 agrees at 8 bases. V lost 0 bases to trimming and J lost 7 bases; unmatched junction nucleotides: 11. CDR3 length: 18 amino acids. Per germline, CDR1 MNHEY and CDR2 SVGAGI. CDR3 in DNA: TGTGCCAGCAGTTACTCACCCACAGGGGGAATTAACAATTCACCCCTCCACTTT. Its protein is CASSYSPTGGINNSPLHF.

The chain couples TRBV28 to TRBJ1-2; D is unresolved. Germline V gene sequence: CDR1 MDHEN, CDR2 SYDVKM. The CDR3 runs to 16 residues. Trimming removed 5 bases from V and 2 bases from J, with 18 bases in between. This CDR3 reads CASSLMRTAVNYGYTF. CDR3 DNA: TGTGCCAGCAGTCTGATGAGGACCGCGGTAAACTATGGCTACACCTTC.

This chain links TRBV29-1 with TRBJ2-6; D gene uncertain. CDR1 SQVTM and CDR2 ANQGSEA come from the germline V gene. Between the trimmed V and J ends, which lost 6 bases and 3 bases, there was a span of 9 bases. The CDR3 consists of 13 residues. The CDR3 DNA follows: TGCAGCGTCTTAATTGGTGGGGCCAACGTCCTGACTTTC. Translating gives CSVLIGGANVLTF.

This chain connects TRBV7-2 to TRBJ1-5; D remains unclear. V was shortened by 0 bases and J by 1 base, with 10 bases between the two germline ends. CDR1 and CDR2 (germline): SGHTA, FQGNSA. The CDR3 totals 16 residues. The CDR3 reads CASSLAQMGSNQPQHF. The CDR3 nucleotides read TGTGCCAGCAGCTTAGCGCAAATGGGAAGCAATCAGCCCCAGCATTTT.

The sample holds a few counts of this clonotype. This chain joins TRBV20-1 and TRBJ2-5; possibly TRBD2 for D (5 bases). Germline V gene lookup returns CDR1 DFQATT and CDR2 SNEGSKA (reference sequence). With 3 bases removed from V and 4 bases from J, the gap between germline ends came to 18 bases. This CDR3 is 15 amino acids long. The CDR3 is CSASDPRDPRETQYF. In DNA form, the CDR3 reads TGCAGTGCTAGTGACCCACGGGATCCCCGAGAGACCCAGTACTTC.

This clonotype was found a few times. The genes are TRBV20-1 and TRBJ2-3, with TRBD2 identical over 9 bases. The germline V gene has CDR1 DFQATT and CDR2 SNEGSKA (reference sequence). The CDR3 length is 15 residues. V lost 6 bases, J lost 0 bases, and 7 bases stayed unmatched. The CDR3 nucleotides read TGCAGTGCCCGCCCTAGCGGGGCAAGCACAGATACGCAGTATTTT. Protein product: CSARPSGASTDTQYF.

This rearrangement joins TRBV12-3 or TRBV12-4 to TRBJ2-3; a weak D match, TRBD1 (6 bases). V was cut by 5 bases and J by 2 bases, with 20 bases left in between. The CDR3 totals 17 residues. The CDR3 here is CASSTPQGTSPTDTQYF. The CDR3 DNA reads TGTGCCAGCAGTACCCCACAGGGAACCTCCCCCACAGATACGCAGTATTTT.

The chain carries TRBV7-9 and TRBJ2-5; tentatively, D is TRBD1 (5 bases). Germline CDR1 SEHNR, CDR2 FQNEAQ (reference sequence). The CDR3 covers 15 residues. V was pared by 1 base and J by 5 bases, with 14 bases between. The CDR3 region is CASSLGTPSQETQYF. The CDR3 nucleotides read TGTGCCAGCAGCTTAGGGACACCGAGCCAGGAGACCCAGTACTTC. The complete variable domain, with remaining parts taken from reference TRBV7-9 and TRBJ2-5, reads DTGVSQNPRHKITKRGQNVTFRCDPISEHNRLYWYRQTLGQGPEFLTYFQNEAQLEKSRLLSDRFSAERPKGSFSTLEIQRTEQGDSAMYLCASSLGTPSQETQYFGPGTRLLVL.

The chain couples TRBV3-1 to TRBJ2-7, with 12 bases identical to TRBD2. The CDR3 covers 15 residues. The V gene's germline CDR1 is LGHDT and CDR2 YNNKEL (reference sequence). The trim removed 4 bases at V and 5 bases at J, leaving 6 bases unmatched. CDR3 amino acids: CASSLTSGRGDEQYF. Here the CDR3 DNA reads TGTGCCAGCAGCCTGACTAGCGGGAGAGGGGACGAGCAGTACTTC.

This clonotype has just a few counts. The V gene is TRBV7-2, the J gene TRBJ2-3, with 12 bases fitting TRBD2. The germline V gene has CDR1 SGHTA and CDR2 FQGNSA. The CDR3 is made up of 16 amino acids. V shed 4 bases, J shed 2 bases, and the junction held 4 bases outside the gene matches. The CDR3 reads CASSSLAGGLTDTQYF. The CDR3 DNA sequence: TGTGCCAGCAGCTCCCTAGCGGGAGGGCTCACAGATACGCAGTATTTT.